Each of the 27 T cell receptor beta chains below was sequenced from the same sample in a study of cytomegalovirus exposure and HLA in healthy donors. Vbeta (60) and Jbeta (13) primers were used in the PCR. The repertoire was sequenced with immunoSEQ multiplex PCR; TCRdb's copy has only in-frame clones and lacks some. The sample consists of tens of thousands of clones, around four fifths of them appearing once. The sample consisted of PBMCs. The receptor set was obtained from a woman between 40 and 55 years old in good health and CMV-seronegative.

This chain joins TRBV6-6 and TRBJ2-3; TRBD2 aligns across 8 bases. The CDR3 is 14 residues long. The V segment lost 4 bases and the J segment 5 bases; nucleotides outside the gene matches: 5. Germline V gene data show CDR1 as MNHNY and CDR2 as SVGAGI (reference sequence). CDR3 in DNA: TGTGCCAGCAGTTCAGGGACTAGGAGAGATACGCAGTATTTT. Translating it yields CASSSGTRRDTQYF.

The chain combines TRBV4-1 with TRBJ1-1; D may be TRBD1 (5 bases). The CDR3 is 14 residues long. Germline lookup yields CDR1 MGHRA and CDR2 YSYEKL. Deletions cut 6 bases from V and 0 bases from J, with 11 bases between. The CDR3 DNA follows: TGCGCCAGCAGTCTACAGGATGTGAACACTGAAGCTTTCTTT. Encoded protein: CASSLQDVNTEAFF.

This clone showed up just once. The chain uses TRBV7-2 and TRBJ1-2, with a weak D call TRBD1 (6 bases). CDR3 length equals 15 residues. The ends were cut back, 4 bases at V and 4 bases at J, with 16 bases in the middle. CDR1 SGHTA and CDR2 FQGNSA come from the germline V gene. The CDR3 region has the DNA TGTGCCAGCAGCTCAGAACCGACAGGACGCTATGGCTACACCTTC. Protein product: CASSSEPTGRYGYTF.

This clone was counted between two and nine times. The rearrangement joins TRBV9 to TRBJ2-6, with 7 bases matching TRBD1. V shed 4 bases and J 4 bases; nucleotides not matched to a gene: 5. Germline CDR1 reads SGDLS; CDR2 reads YYNGEE. The CDR3 is 15 amino acids. DNA for the CDR3: TGTGCCAGCAGCATGAGGGGGCTCGGGGCCAACGTCCTGACTTTC. This translates into CASSMRGLGANVLTF.

The chain recombines TRBV7-6 with TRBJ2-5; a possible D gene is TRBD2 (5 bases). The ends were cut back, 5 bases at V and 2 bases at J, with 24 bases in the middle. The CDR3 sequence is 18 residues long. Germline assignment: CDR1 SGHVS and CDR2 FNYEAQ. This CDR3 is CASSPGKGFSGRQETQYF. The CDR3 nucleotides are TGTGCCAGCAGCCCCGGAAAGGGTTTCAGCGGAAGACAAGAGACCCAGTACTTC.

The chain is built from TRBV5-4 and TRBJ2-7, with 7 positions matching TRBD1. J gave up 5 bases and V 4 bases, and 0 bases lay outside the gene matches. Germline CDR1 is SGHNT and CDR2 is YYREEE (reference sequence). The CDR3 runs 11 residues. CDR3 loop: CASSRGHEQYF. In nucleotides, the CDR3 is TGTGCCAGCAGCAGGGGGCACGAGCAGTACTTC.

The rearrangement joins TRBV28 to TRBJ1-2, with 8 bases aligning to TRBD1. Germline V gene data show CDR1 as MDHEN and CDR2 as SYDVKM. The CDR3 consists of 14 residues. V was pared by 4 bases and J by 4 bases, with 5 bases of the junction left unmatched. The CDR3 bases are TGTGCCAGCAGTTACGGGACAGGAGGCTATGGCTACACCTTC. Its protein product is CASSYGTGGYGYTF.

This clone was counted only a few times. The V gene is TRBV5-4, the J gene TRBJ1-4, with D unresolved. CDR3 length: 16 residues. The V gene's germline CDR1 is SGHNT and CDR2 YYREEE (reference sequence). V was cut by 0 bases and J by 0 bases, with 9 bases left in between. The CDR3 DNA reads TGTGCCAGCAGCTTGGGCGAGAAAGCAACTAATGAAAAACTGTTTTTT. Its protein is CASSLGEKATNEKLFF.

The V gene is TRBV7-9, the J gene TRBJ1-1; D not resolved. Germline CDR1 is SEHNR and CDR2 is FQNEAQ (reference sequence). Trimming took 5 bases from V and 4 from J, leaving 8 bases between them. This CDR3 region has 12 residues. DNA for the CDR3: TGTGCCAGCAGCCCCAGTGGCACTGAAGCTTTCTTT. Its protein is CASSPSGTEAFF.

This clone came up a few times. This chain links TRBV2 with TRBJ2-7, with 7 bases matching TRBD2. With 9 bases clipped from V and 4 bases from J, the junction kept 9 bases outside the gene matches. CDR1 is SNHLY and CDR2 is FYNNEI in the germline V gene. The CDR3 is 13 amino acids. The DNA of the CDR3 is TGTGCCAGTCATCCAGCGGGGTTGTACGAGCAGTACTTC. It yields the protein CASHPAGLYEQYF.

This clone showed up just once. V and J are TRBV29-1 and TRBJ2-2, with D perhaps matching TRBD1 (5 bases). Trimming stripped 5 bases from V and 3 bases from J, with 16 bases between. The germline gives CDR1 SQVTM, CDR2 ANQGSEA. CDR3 size: 15 residues. The CDR3 nucleotides are TGCAGCGTTAGAAAGCAGGGTCGGGACACCGGGGAGCTGTTTTTT. Its protein is CSVRKQGRDTGELFF.

This clone was counted only a few times. The rearrangement joins TRBV4-1 to TRBJ1-2; a possible D gene is TRBD1 (5 bases). The CDR3 has 15 amino acids. Trimming removed 7 bases at V and 3 bases at J, with 18 bases between. Germline V CDR1 and CDR2: MGHRA, YSYEKL. Here the CDR3 reads CASTTRSGGDYGYTF. In DNA, the CDR3 is TGCGCCAGCACCACACGGAGCGGGGGGGACTATGGCTACACCTTC.

The genes are TRBV5-4 and TRBJ2-2; D is unclear. Germline V gene data show CDR1 as SGHNT and CDR2 as YYREEE (reference sequence). The CDR3 is 16 amino acids. Trimming took off 0 bases at V and 0 bases at J, with 9 bases between the two ends. CDR3 DNA sequence: TGTGCCAGCAGCTTGGGGTTTCAGACGAACACCGGGGAGCTGTTTTTT. Translated: CASSLGFQTNTGELFF.

This sequence joins TRBV7-8 and TRBJ1-5; possible D gene TRBD1, 5 bases. Germline V CDR1 and CDR2: SGHVS, FQNEAQ. V gave up 5 bases and J gave up 0 bases, with 8 bases separating them. The CDR3 consists of 14 residues. The DNA for the CDR3 is TGTGCCAGCAGCCGGACATTTAGCAATCAGCCCCAGCATTTT. This encodes CASSRTFSNQPQHF.

This clone came up a few times. The CDR3 bases are TGTGCCAGTAGTATAGACCTTGAAGCGTTCGGAAACACCATATATTTT. Residues: CASSIDLEAFGNTIYF. This chain joins TRBV19 and TRBJ1-3; no firm D call. V lost 0 bases, J lost 4 bases, and 13 bases lay in between. This CDR3 has 16 amino acids. Germline lookup yields CDR1 LNHDA and CDR2 SQIVND (reference sequence).

The V gene is TRBV19, the J gene TRBJ1-5; a possible D gene is TRBD1 (6 bases). V was clipped by 3 bases and J by 0 bases, with 15 bases between them. The CDR3 sequence is 17 residues long. The germline V gene has CDR1 LNHDA and CDR2 SQIVND (reference sequence). The CDR3 bases are TGTGCCAGTAGTATCAAACGGACAGACTATAGCAATCAGCCCCAGCATTTT. It translates to CASSIKRTDYSNQPQHF.

V gene TRBV2 combines with J gene TRBJ2-1, with D maybe TRBD2 (5 bases). Germline assignment: CDR1 SNHLY and CDR2 FYNNEI. Trimming left V 1 base short and J 7 bases short, with 11 bases between. The CDR3 loop spans 14 amino acids. For the CDR3, the DNA is TGTGCCAGCAGTGAAGGGAGGACTTCAAATGAGCAGTTCTTC. Amino acid sequence: CASSEGRTSNEQFF.

This clone was seen a few times. The chain joins TRBV27 to TRBJ2-7; the match to TRBD1 covers 10 bases. J lost 5 bases, V lost 7 bases, and 11 bases had no gene match. The CDR3 spans 15 residues. Germline assignment: CDR1 MNHEY and CDR2 SMNVEV (reference sequence). The CDR3 loop reads CASTSIGTGVDEQYF. The CDR3 DNA reads TGTGCCAGCACCTCGATAGGGACAGGGGTGGACGAGCAGTACTTC.

The rearrangement joins TRBV7-6 to TRBJ2-1, with 11 nucleotides matching TRBD2. V shed 5 bases, J shed 4 bases, and the junction held 7 bases outside the gene matches. This CDR3 region has 16 residues. Germline-derived CDR1 and CDR2 are SGHVS and FNYEAQ. The CDR3 nucleotides read TGTGCCAGCAGCCCTTCGACTAGCGGGGCTTACAATGAGCAGTTCTTC. It is translated as CASSPSTSGAYNEQFF.

This clone is a singleton in its sample. V usage is TRBV5-1 and J usage is TRBJ2-1; 9 bases agree with TRBD2. J lost 3 bases, V lost 4 bases, and 5 bases had no gene match. This CDR3 contains 15 residues. The germline CDR1 and CDR2 sequences are SGHRS and YFSETQ. This CDR3 is CASSRSSGDYNEQFF. CDR3 DNA: TGCGCCAGCAGCAGATCTAGCGGGGACTACAATGAGCAGTTCTTC.

The chain uses TRBV2 and TRBJ2-3; 8 bases agree with TRBD2. Germline assignment: CDR1 SNHLY and CDR2 FYNNEI. V was clipped by 2 bases and J by 2 bases; unmatched bases: 3. The length of the CDR3 is 15 residues. CDR3 sequence reads: CASSESGRDTDTQYF. The CDR3 coding sequence is TGTGCCAGCAGTGAAAGCGGGAGAGACACAGATACGCAGTATTTT.

This clone came up once. The gene calls are TRBV5-1 and TRBJ2-2; a possible D gene is TRBD1 (6 bases). From germline, CDR1 is SGHRS and CDR2 YFSETQ. CDR3 length: 16 residues. Deletions cut 7 bases from V and 1 base from J, with 17 bases between. The CDR3 here is CASCTTSTGNTGELFF. CDR3 sequence (DNA): TGCGCCAGCTGCACTACATCGACAGGGAACACCGGGGAGCTGTTTTTT.

The rearrangement uses TRBV18 and TRBJ2-5; no firm D call. The end of the DNA is better explained by TRBJ2-7, so the J call may be wrong. CDR1 is KGHSH and CDR2 is LQKENI in the germline V gene. CDR3 length: 17 residues. The CDR3 spells CASSPQVSSGRSYEQYF. As DNA, the CDR3 is TGTGCCAGCTCACCACAGGTCTCGTCTGGCAGGTCCTACGAGCAGTACTTC.

This rearrangement joins TRBV5-1 to TRBJ1-1; no reliable D call. This CDR3 comprises 13 residues. The germline V gene has CDR1 SGHRS and CDR2 YFSETQ. Trimming pared 6 bases from V and 1 base from J, leaving 10 bases between. CDR3 protein: CASKNAENTEAFF. For the CDR3, the DNA is TGCGCCAGCAAGAATGCGGAGAACACTGAAGCTTTCTTT.

V gene TRBV5-4 combines with J gene TRBJ2-1; TRBD1 matches 7 bases. The germline V gene encodes CDR1 SGHNT and CDR2 YYREEE (reference sequence). With V trimmed by 2 bases and J by 4 bases, 6 bases remained unmatched. The CDR3 contains 15 residues. The DNA for the CDR3 is TGTGCCAGCAGCTTAGGGGGCGAGAAATACAATGAGCAGTTCTTC. Amino acids: CASSLGGEKYNEQFF.

V usage is TRBV10-1 and J usage is TRBJ2-7; TRBD2 is a possible D gene (6 bases). Looked up from germline, CDR1 is WNHNN and CDR2 is SYGVQD (reference sequence). The CDR3 extends over 14 amino acids. V shed 1 base and J shed 5 bases, with 12 bases lying between them. Here the CDR3 DNA reads TGCGCCAGCAGTGAGTTGGGGCGCGGGGACGAGCAGTACTTC. Translation gives CASSELGRGDEQYF.

The V call is TRBV5-1, the J call TRBJ2-1, with 7 positions matching TRBD1. Germline values: CDR1 SGHRS, CDR2 YFSETQ. The J segment lost 11 bases and the V segment lost 4 bases, leaving 27 bases of the junction unmatched. The CDR3 spans 19 residues. The CDR3 here is CASSATGQHPRGSYRQQFF. CDR3 bases: TGCGCCAGCAGCGCAACGGGACAGCATCCCAGGGGTAGCTATAGGCAGCAGTTCTTC.